A single sample gave rise to the 30 T cell receptor beta chains below, sequenced in a study of blood T cell repertoires in COVID-19 (TCRdb year 2020). The method was the immunoSEQ multiplex PCR assay. TCRdb limited this immuneACCESS table to in-frame rearrangements with V and J called. A share of clones is missing; checked studies link under half to unresolved V genes, and the rest is unexplained. In this sample the table shows some 140,000 clones, roughly 85% of which occur a single time. Jointly, the top ten make up roughly 3.5% of the sample. Sequenced: peripheral blood. These receptor sequences come from a man between 60 and 70 years old with acute or convalescent COVID-19.

The J gene is TRBJ2-7, the V gene TRBV7-9; maybe TRBD2 (5 bases). CDR1 and CDR2 from the germline V gene are SEHNR and FQNEAQ (reference sequence). This CDR3 region has 12 residues. V was shortened by 2 bases and J by 7 bases, with 9 bases between the two germline ends. The chain's CDR3 is CASSLLRDEQYF. DNA for the CDR3: TGTGCCAGCAGCTTATTGAGGGATGAGCAGTACTTC.

This rearrangement joins TRBV5-5 to TRBJ2-7; TRBD2 aligns across 12 bases. V lost 3 bases and J lost 5; bases outside the gene matches: 9. Germline values: CDR1 SGHKS, CDR2 YYEKEE (reference sequence). CDR3 length: 16 residues. CDR3 sequence (DNA): TGTGCCAGCAGCTCGGAGAGGACTAGCGGGAACAACGAGCAGTACTTC. This codes for CASSSERTSGNNEQYF.

V gene TRBV27 combines with J gene TRBJ2-6; 8 bases are a match to TRBD1. CDR3 length equals 18 residues. After removal of 2 bases from V and 1 base from J, the junction contained 7 bases not matched to a gene. Germline V gene lookup returns CDR1 MNHEY and CDR2 SMNVEV (reference sequence). This CDR3 is CASSLRGTGNSGANVLTF. CDR3 in DNA: TGTGCCAGCAGTTTACGCGGGACAGGAAATTCTGGGGCCAACGTCCTGACTTTC.

This chain links TRBV5-4 with TRBJ2-5; 7 bases map to TRBD2. Unmatched junction bases numbered 13, after V lost 4 bases and J lost 4 bases. The CDR3 has 16 residues. Germline values: CDR1 SGHNT, CDR2 YYREEE (reference sequence). The CDR3 nucleotides are TGTGCCAGCAGCGGGAGCGGGGCGGGAGCGTTAGAGACCCAGTACTTC. Residues: CASSGSGAGALETQYF.

This chain uses TRBV28 with TRBJ1-1; D remains ambiguous. Looked up from germline, CDR1 is MDHEN and CDR2 is SYDVKM. The CDR3 is made up of 13 amino acids. V was shortened by 2 bases and J by 4 bases, with 8 bases between the two germline ends. The CDR3 bases are TGTGCCAGCAGTTTAGGAGGAGTCACTGAAGCTTTCTTT. Translated: CASSLGGVTEAFF. The variable domain in full, completed from reference TRBV28 and TRBJ1-1, reads DVKVTQSSRYLVKRTGEKVFLECVQDMDHENMFWYRQDPGLGLRLIYFSYDVKMKEKGDIPEGYSVSREKKERFSLILESASTNQTSMYLCASSLGGVTEAFFGQGTRLTVV.

The chain carries TRBV3-1 (or the pseudogene TRBV3-2) and TRBJ2-1, with 8 bases aligning to TRBD2. V shed 1 base, J shed 7 bases, and the junction held 9 bases outside the gene matches. Per germline, CDR1 LGHDT and CDR2 YNNKEL (reference sequence). The CDR3 is 16 residues long. CDR3 in amino acids: CASSQAGTGGANEQFF. The CDR3 region has the DNA TGTGCCAGCAGCCAAGCTGGGACCGGGGGGGCGAATGAGCAGTTCTTC.

The chain has TRBV11-2 and TRBJ2-7; D is perhaps TRBD2 (6 bases). The germline gives CDR1 SGHAT, CDR2 FQNNGV. This CDR3 is 15 amino acids long. Trimming pared 1 base from V and 4 bases from J, leaving 14 bases between. For the CDR3, the DNA is TGTGCCAGCAGCTTAGTCGCGGGGAATGGATACGAGCAGTACTTC. It yields the protein CASSLVAGNGYEQYF.

This clone appeared once. The J gene is TRBJ2-3, the V gene TRBV30, with TRBD2 matching over 8 bases. Germline CDR1 and CDR2: GTSNPN and SVGIG (reference sequence). The CDR3 extends over 12 amino acids. V lost 8 bases, J lost 6 bases, and 7 bases stayed unmatched. For the CDR3, the DNA is TGTGCCGCTGGGACTAGATGGGATACGCAGTATTTT. Its protein is CAAGTRWDTQYF.

This sequence joins TRBV28 and TRBJ2-1; tentatively, D is TRBD1 (5 bases). The ends were cut back, 4 bases at V and 9 bases at J, with 22 bases in the middle. This CDR3 contains 16 residues. Germline-derived CDR1 and CDR2 are MDHEN and SYDVKM. The CDR3 protein is CASSSAGQRGWGEQFF. CDR3 coding DNA: TGTGCCAGCAGTTCCGCTGGTCAAAGGGGATGGGGTGAGCAGTTCTTC.

The chain carries TRBV28 and TRBJ1-2; D is unclear. This CDR3 has 15 amino acids. Germline V gene lookup returns CDR1 MDHEN and CDR2 SYDVKM. V gave up 6 bases and J gave up 3 bases, with 17 bases separating them. The CDR3 DNA follows: TGTGCCAGCAGCTCCAGTTGGGGAGAGGACTATGGCTACACCTTC. This sequence encodes CASSSSWGEDYGYTF.

V is TRBV6-1 and J is TRBJ1-3; weak D call: TRBD1 (5 bases). Germline assignment: CDR1 MNHNS and CDR2 SASEGT. This CDR3 has 16 amino acids. V was clipped by 2 bases and J by 0 bases, with 11 bases between them. The CDR3 sequence is CASSEFRDFSGNTIYF. The CDR3 DNA is TGTGCCAGCAGTGAATTCAGGGACTTCTCTGGAAACACCATATATTTT.

The rearrangement links TRBV7-2 to TRBJ2-3, with D perhaps TRBD2 (5 bases). The V and J ends lost 5 bases and 4 bases respectively, with 13 bases between them. The CDR3 loop spans 14 amino acids. The germline CDR1 and CDR2 sequences are SGHTA and FQGNSA. CDR3 nucleotide sequence: TGTGCCAGCAGCCCGGGATCCTGGGCAGATACGCAGTATTTT. Amino acids: CASSPGSWADTQYF. Based on the CDR3 plus reference TRBV7-2 and TRBJ2-3, the full variable domain is GAGVSQSPSNKVTEKGKDVELRCDPISGHTALYWYRQSLGQGLEFLIYFQGNSAPDKSGLPSDRFSAERTGGSVSTLTIQRTQQEDSAVYLCASSPGSWADTQYFGPGTRLTVL.

The chain links TRBV6-5 to TRBJ1-2; D possibly corresponds to TRBD1 (5 bases). Per the germline V gene, CDR1 is MNHEY and CDR2 is SVGAGI. Deletions cut 4 bases from V and 4 bases from J, with 13 bases between. The CDR3 spans 14 residues. The CDR3 DNA follows: TGTGCCAGCAGTTTACGCGGGGGAGTCTATGGCTACACCTTC. Residues: CASSLRGGVYGYTF.

V gene TRBV12-3 or TRBV12-4 combines with J gene TRBJ1-1; maybe TRBD1 (5 bases). Trimming removed 3 bases from V and 4 bases from J, with 9 bases in between. The CDR3 covers 13 residues. The CDR3: CASSFPGLTEAFF. Written as DNA, the CDR3 is TGTGCCAGCAGTTTCCCAGGGCTCACTGAAGCTTTCTTT.

This chain joins TRBV5-1 and TRBJ2-7, with a tentative D call TRBD2 (5 bases). Germline V gene sequence: CDR1 SGHRS, CDR2 YFSETQ. With 4 bases removed from V and 4 bases from J, the gap between germline ends came to 18 bases. The CDR3 length is 15 residues. As DNA, the CDR3 is TGCGCCAGCAGCCCCTTCGGGCTAGCTGGTTACGAGCAGTACTTC. Translated, it gives CASSPFGLAGYEQYF.

This clone appeared a few times. The V call is TRBV5-6, the J call TRBJ1-5; TRBD1 agrees at 10 bases. Germline V CDR1 and CDR2: SGHDT, YYEEEE. V was pared by 7 bases and J by 4 bases, with 8 bases of the junction left unmatched. This CDR3 spans 15 amino acids. The CDR3, as DNA: TGTGCCAGCCAGTGGGGGACAGGGGCAAATCAGCCCCAGCATTTT. Translation gives CASQWGTGANQPQHF.

CDR3 sequence: CATSDFGTSTDTQYF. The CDR3 DNA sequence: TGTGCCACCAGTGATTTCGGTACTAGCACAGATACGCAGTATTTT. This chain connects TRBV24-1 to TRBJ2-3; D uncertain. V lost 1 base, J lost 0 bases, and 7 bases lay in between. CDR3 length equals 15 residues. Germline V lookup: CDR1 KGHDR, CDR2 SFDVKD.

The chain has TRBV30 and TRBJ1-5; D may be TRBD1 (5 bases). Germline V gives CDR1 GTSNPN, CDR2 SVGIG (reference sequence). The CDR3 consists of 13 residues. Trimming pared 1 base from V and 7 bases from J, leaving 11 bases between. This chain's CDR3 is CAWSAAGEQPQHF. The CDR3 nucleotides are TGTGCCTGGAGTGCCGCGGGGGAGCAGCCCCAGCATTTT.

This clone was observed a handful of times. The chain uses TRBV13 and TRBJ2-7; the match to TRBD2 covers 10 bases. V dropped 6 bases and J dropped 3; count of bases not matched to a gene: 5. The CDR3 is 14 amino acids. CDR1 and CDR2 (germline): PRHDT, FYEKMQ (reference sequence). In nucleotides, the CDR3 is TGTGCCAGCAGTTCCGGGACTAGCGACTACGAGCAGTACTTC. Translation: CASSSGTSDYEQYF.

V usage is TRBV6-2 or TRBV6-3 and J usage is TRBJ2-7; weak D call: TRBD2 (6 bases). V lost 7 bases, J lost 1 base, and 14 bases lay in between. The CDR3 sequence is 14 residues long. CDR1 and CDR2 from the germline V gene are MNHEY and SVGEGT. DNA for the CDR3: TGTGCCAGCACCCCCCCTAGCGCTTCCTACGAGCAGTACTTC. It translates to CASTPPSASYEQYF.

In this sample, this clone turned up once. V gene TRBV28 combines with J gene TRBJ2-7; TRBD2 agrees at 9 bases. The CDR3 has 11 residues. The V gene end was trimmed by 6 bases and the J gene end by 13 bases; junction bases not matched to a gene: 7. Per the germline V gene, CDR1 is MDHEN and CDR2 is SYDVKM. CDR3: CASSTGLAPYF. The CDR3, as DNA: TGTGCCAGCAGCACGGGACTAGCACCTTACTTC.

The V gene is TRBV12-3 or TRBV12-4, the J gene TRBJ2-5, with unresolved D. This CDR3 is 13 amino acids long. The V and J ends lost 7 bases and 5 bases respectively, with 14 bases between them. The CDR3 is CASTKRSKETQYF. CDR3 sequence (DNA): TGTGCCAGCACTAAACGAAGTAAGGAGACCCAGTACTTC.

This clone was counted once. V usage is TRBV5-1 and J usage is TRBJ1-5, with 7 bases lining up with TRBD1. The CDR3 loop spans 16 amino acids. CDR1 SGHRS and CDR2 YFSETQ come from the germline V gene. The V gene end was trimmed by 1 base and the J gene end by 7 bases; junction bases not matched to a gene: 11. The CDR3: CASSLWAQGSGQPQHF. CDR3 bases: TGCGCCAGCAGCTTGTGGGCACAGGGGAGCGGACAGCCCCAGCATTTT.

V usage is TRBV7-8 and J usage is TRBJ2-5, with 11 positions matching TRBD1. J gave up 5 bases and V 0 bases, and 2 bases lay outside the gene matches. CDR1 is SGHVS and CDR2 is FQNEAQ in the germline V gene. The CDR3 sequence is 15 residues long. Here the CDR3 reads CASSLAWTGGETQYF. CDR3 DNA: TGTGCCAGCAGCTTAGCTTGGACAGGGGGCGAGACCCAGTACTTC.

This sequence joins TRBV2 and TRBJ2-3, with 8 bases lining up with TRBD2. In germline, CDR1 is SNHLY, CDR2 FYNNEI. After removal of 3 bases from V and 2 bases from J, the junction contained 4 bases not matched to a gene. This CDR3 spans 15 amino acids. CDR3 amino acids: CASSDRAGVTDTQYF. The CDR3 nucleotides are TGTGCCAGCAGTGACAGAGCGGGAGTCACAGATACGCAGTATTTT.

The chain combines TRBV11-1 with TRBJ1-4; 8 positions agree with TRBD1. CDR3 length: 14 amino acids. Germline V lookup: CDR1 SGHAT, CDR2 FQDESV (reference sequence). V lost 5 bases, J lost 6 bases, and 5 bases stayed unmatched. CDR3: CASSGTGADEKLFF. The CDR3 nucleotides are TGTGCCAGCAGCGGGACAGGCGCTGATGAAAAACTGTTTTTT. Looking up the rest from reference TRBV11-1 and TRBJ1-4 gives the full variable domain: EAEVAQSPRYKITEKSQAVAFWCDPISGHATLYWYRQILGQGPELLVQFQDESVVDDSQLPKDRFSAERLKGVDSTLKIQPAELGDSAMYLCASSGTGADEKLFFGSGTQLSVL.

The V and J genes are TRBV6-5 and TRBJ1-3; D gene unclear. The germline V gene encodes CDR1 MNHEY and CDR2 SVGAGI. The CDR3 is 15 residues long. V was shortened by 6 bases and J by 0 bases, with 12 bases between the two germline ends. CDR3 sequence: CASRKTYFSGNTIYF. The DNA of the CDR3 is TGTGCCAGCAGAAAAACTTACTTCTCTGGAAACACCATATATTTT.

The chain employs TRBV28 and TRBJ1-3; possible D gene TRBD1, 6 bases. With 2 bases removed from V and 2 bases from J, the gap between germline ends came to 7 bases. Per germline, CDR1 MDHEN and CDR2 SYDVKM. CDR3 length: 14 residues. CDR3 sequence reads: CASSLQGTGNTIYF. CDR3 bases: TGTGCCAGCAGTTTACAGGGGACTGGAAACACCATATATTTT.

The chain combines TRBV27 with TRBJ2-7; weak D call: TRBD1 (6 bases). This CDR3 spans 14 amino acids. V gave up 5 bases and J gave up 4 bases, with 15 bases separating them. The V gene's germline CDR1 is MNHEY and CDR2 SMNVEV (reference sequence). This CDR3 is CASSLTGYSYEQYF. CDR3 nucleotides: TGTGCCAGCAGTCTGACAGGTTACTCATACGAGCAGTACTTC.

V usage is TRBV29-1 and J usage is TRBJ1-1; the D gene is possibly TRBD1 (6 bases). In germline, CDR1 is SQVTM, CDR2 ANQGSEA. The CDR3 consists of 12 residues. The germline V and J ends were trimmed by 5 bases and 3 bases, with 10 bases remaining between them. The CDR3 region has the DNA TGCAGCGTTTACAGGGTTGACACTGAAGCTTTCTTT. It is translated as CSVYRVDTEAFF. Based on the CDR3 plus reference TRBV29-1 and TRBJ1-1, the full variable domain is SAVISQKPSRDICQRGTSLTIQCQVDSQVTMMFWYRQQPGQSLTLIATANQGSEATYESGFVIDKFPISRPNLTFSTLTVSNMSPEDSSIYLCSVYRVDTEAFFGQGTRLTVV.